The present TCR beta chain was sequenced within a study of CD8 T cells in ankylosing spondylitis. CDR3 length equals 14 residues. The V end was cut by 3 bases, the J end by 6 bases, with 12 bases between. At least ten counts were recorded for this clonotype. The antigen is unknown. Study conclusions and caveats: Seemingly distinctive of ankylosing spondylitis blood was a TCR beta motif formed by eight highly homologous variants. A CD8+ phenotype characterized the disease-linked clones, which were relatively rare in peripheral blood. Reported data indicate significant enrichment of disease-linked clones within matched ankylosing spondylitis synovial fluid.

Each CDR3 protein is one row after TCRdb ran MiXCR on the 5' RACE reads. In the table there are some 800,000 distinct CDR3 sequences, about an eighth of which are singletons. The sequence came from a male donor with ankylosing spondylitis. What was sequenced was blood, either unsorted or a sorted T cell fraction (not recorded which). The chain combines TRBV12-3 or TRBV12-4 with TRBJ2-1; the D is unclear. CDR3 in DNA: TGTGCCAGCAGTTTCCAATCTCTCGTCAATGAGCAGTTCTTC. Translating gives CASSFQSLVNEQFF.